Following are 30 T cell receptor beta chains from one sample sequenced in a study of identical twins. TCRdb processed the 5' RACE reads anew with MiXCR; each CDR3 protein has one entry. The table has 200,000 to 250,000 distinct CDR3 sequences, 6% to 9% seen once. These data also formed part of another study, on yellow fever vaccine responses in identical twins.

The sequencing sample was made of memory (CD45RO+) T cells sorted from blood. These receptors were collected from a woman in her late teens or twenties in good health.

V usage is TRBV7-2 and J usage is TRBJ2-1; D assignment may be TRBD1 or TRBD2 (5 bases each). The CDR3 covers 13 residues. Germline loops: CDR1 SGHTA, CDR2 FQGNSA. V lost 3 bases and J 5 bases, leaving 8 bases between the germline ends. As DNA, the CDR3 is TGTGCCAGCAGCTTTATGGGGGACAATGAGCAGTTCTTC. Amino acids: CASSFMGDNEQFF.

The V call is TRBV5-1, the J call TRBJ2-3, with TRBD2 matching 9 bases. The CDR3 runs to 17 residues. Germline V gives CDR1 SGHRS, CDR2 YFSETQ. J gave up 0 bases and V 2 bases, and 7 bases lay outside the gene matches. CDR3 DNA: TGCGCCAGCAGCTTTGGCAGTAGCGGGGGTAGCACAGATACGCAGTATTTT. It encodes CASSFGSSGGSTDTQYF.

The CDR3 sequence: CASNLPGLAHYEQYF. The CDR3 DNA is TGTGCCAGCAACTTACCGGGACTAGCACACTACGAGCAGTACTTC. V is TRBV28 and J is TRBJ2-7; 9 bases align to TRBD2. Losses at the gene ends were 7 bases for V and 3 bases for J; bases not matched to a gene: 10. The CDR3 sequence is 15 residues long. The germline V gene encodes CDR1 MDHEN and CDR2 SYDVKM.

This clonotype was counted a few times. J is TRBJ2-7 and V is TRBV28; 8 bases fit TRBD2. J lost 5 bases, V lost 4 bases, and 10 bases had no gene match. Germline assignment: CDR1 MDHEN and CDR2 SYDVKM. The CDR3 covers 15 residues. The DNA for the CDR3 is TGTGCCAGCAGTTCATCAGCGGGAGTTTCCCACGAGCAGTACTTC. This encodes CASSSSAGVSHEQYF.

This clonotype was counted a few times. The gene calls are TRBV20-1 and TRBJ1-4, with a weak D call TRBD1 (6 bases). Germline-derived CDR1 and CDR2 are DFQATT and SNEGSKA (reference sequence). There are 15 residues in the CDR3. Trimming took off 3 bases at V and 5 bases at J, with 16 bases between the two ends. The CDR3 loop reads CSARGPDSENEKLFF. The CDR3 bases are TGCAGTGCTAGGGGACCGGACAGTGAAAATGAAAAACTGTTTTTT.

This clonotype was seen a few times. The chain combines TRBV28 with TRBJ1-1; no clear D gene. Germline-derived CDR1 and CDR2 are MDHEN and SYDVKM. The V gene lost 7 bases and the J gene lost 0 bases, with 9 bases spanning the gap. The CDR3 loop spans 13 amino acids. For the CDR3, the DNA is TGTGCCAGCATAGCGAAGGTGAACACTGAAGCTTTCTTT. Translating gives CASIAKVNTEAFF. The full variable domain, its missing parts supplied by reference TRBV28 and TRBJ1-1, is DVKVTQSSRYLVKRTGEKVFLECVQDMDHENMFWYRQDPGLGLRLIYFSYDVKMKEKGDIPEGYSVSREKKERFSLILESASTNQTSMYLCASIAKVNTEAFFGQGTRLTVV.

This clonotype appeared many times. This sequence joins TRBV7-3 and TRBJ2-2, with 7 bases lining up with TRBD1. Trimming cost V 0 bases and J 1 base; bases outside gene matches: 2. The CDR3 covers 16 residues. The V gene's germline CDR1 is SGHTA and CDR2 FQGTGA. The CDR3: CASSLTRTGNTGELFF. The CDR3 DNA follows: TGTGCCAGCAGCTTAACAAGGACAGGGAACACCGGGGAGCTGTTTTTT.

There are a few counts of this clonotype. The genes are TRBV29-1 and TRBJ2-2, with TRBD2 identical over 10 bases. Germline V gene data show CDR1 as SQVTM and CDR2 as ANQGSEA. This CDR3 spans 17 amino acids. V lost 0 bases to trimming and J lost 5 bases; unmatched junction nucleotides: 9. The CDR3 sequence is CSVEDPISGGVTGELFF. The DNA of the CDR3 is TGCAGCGTTGAAGATCCGATAAGCGGGGGGGTAACCGGGGAGCTGTTTTTT.

The chain carries TRBV7-2 and TRBJ1-5, with unresolved D. Germline V CDR1 and CDR2: SGHTA, FQGNSA. Trimming stripped 6 bases from V and 1 base from J, with 13 bases between. There are 15 residues in the CDR3. The CDR3 bases are TGTGCCAGCAGGTCGTCTCGAGGCAGCAATCAGCCCCAGCATTTT. Amino acid sequence: CASRSSRGSNQPQHF.

This clonotype appeared a few times. This chain links TRBV20-1 with TRBJ2-1; TRBD2 matches at 7 bases. This CDR3 region has 16 residues. Germline V CDR1 and CDR2: DFQATT, SNEGSKA (reference sequence). The ends lost 0 bases at V and 3 bases at J; junction bases unmatched: 8. CDR3 sequence reads: CSARDRAPGGYNEQFF. The CDR3 region has the DNA TGCAGTGCTAGAGATCGGGCCCCGGGGGGCTACAATGAGCAGTTCTTC.

Ten or more counts support this clonotype. CDR3 in DNA: TGTGCCAGCAGTAAACAGGGGGGCCCTGAAGCTTTCTTT. Protein: CASSKQGGPEAFF. The V and J genes are TRBV25-1 and TRBJ1-1, with TRBD1 matching 8 bases. The germline CDR1 and CDR2 sequences are MGHDK and SYGVNS. CDR3 length equals 13 residues. The V segment lost 5 bases and the J segment 6 bases; nucleotides outside the gene matches: 5.

This chain uses TRBV7-9 with TRBJ2-4; D might be TRBD1 (5 bases). The germline V and J ends were trimmed by 1 base and 15 bases, with 10 bases remaining between them. Germline assignment: CDR1 SEHNR and CDR2 FQNEAQ (reference sequence). This CDR3 is built from 11 residues. CDR3 DNA sequence: TGTGCCAGCAGCTTAGGCAGGGTTGGGTACTTC. Encoded protein: CASSLGRVGYF. Combining the CDR3 with reference TRBV7-9 and TRBJ2-4 gives the whole variable domain DTGVSQNPRHKITKRGQNVTFRCDPISEHNRLYWYRQTLGQGPEFLTYFQNEAQLEKSRLLSDRFSAERPKGSFSTLEIQRTEQGDSAMYLCASSLGRVGYFGAGTRLSVL.

This clonotype has just a few counts. The gene calls are TRBV6-2 or TRBV6-3 and TRBJ2-2; 13 bases align to TRBD2. The V gene end was trimmed by 2 bases and the J gene end by 8 bases; junction bases not matched to a gene: 8. This CDR3 comprises 17 residues. CDR1 is MNHEY and CDR2 is SVGEGT in the germline V gene. The CDR3 nucleotides read TGTGCCAGCAGTTACCGACTAGCGGGAGGCCCCACAGGGGAGCTGTTTTTT. Protein sequence: CASSYRLAGGPTGELFF.

This clonotype was observed at least ten times. This sequence joins TRBV12-3 or TRBV12-4 and TRBJ1-5; TRBD1 matches at 7 bases. The V and J ends lost 6 bases and 0 bases, in that order; junction bases with no gene match: 5. This CDR3 is 15 amino acids long. The chain's CDR3 is CASSTGQISNQPQHF. Written as DNA, the CDR3 is TGTGCCAGCAGCACGGGACAGATTAGCAATCAGCCCCAGCATTTT.

This clonotype has only a few counts. V usage is TRBV29-1 and J usage is TRBJ1-1, with 7 bases fitting TRBD1. The trim removed 5 bases at V and 5 bases at J, leaving 8 bases unmatched. The CDR3 runs 13 residues. Germline V CDR1 and CDR2: SQVTM, ANQGSEA. CDR3: CSVQQGRGTEAFF. DNA for the CDR3: TGCAGCGTTCAACAGGGGAGGGGTACTGAAGCTTTCTTT.

This clonotype was counted ten times or more. J is TRBJ1-1 and V is TRBV6-2 or TRBV6-3; 8 bases align to TRBD1. Germline CDR1 MNHEY, CDR2 SVGEGT. There are 17 residues in the CDR3. The trim removed 6 bases at V and 1 base at J, leaving 13 bases unmatched. CDR3 nucleotide sequence: TGTGCCAGCAGCCACGGGGGGCAGGGGGCGAGGAACACTGAAGCTTTCTTT. Translating gives CASSHGGQGARNTEAFF.

This clonotype was detected ten times or more. The J gene is TRBJ2-5, the V gene TRBV15; no clear D gene. Germline V gives CDR1 LNHNV, CDR2 YYDKDF (reference sequence). Trimming took 0 bases from V and 1 from J, leaving 9 bases between them. The CDR3 length is 15 residues. CDR3 sequence: CATSRDLGVQETQYF. The CDR3 coding sequence is TGTGCCACCAGCAGAGATCTCGGAGTCCAAGAGACCCAGTACTTC. Supplemented by reference TRBV15 and TRBJ2-5, the full variable domain reads DAMVIQNPRYQVTQFGKPVTLSCSQTLNHNVMYWYQQKSSQAPKLLFHYYDKDFNNEADTPDNFQSRRPNTSFCFLDIRSPGLGDTAMYLCATSRDLGVQETQYFGPGTRLLVL.

This clonotype showed up just a few times. The chain has TRBV7-8 and TRBJ2-7, with 7 bases aligning to TRBD1. Germline CDR1 is SGHVS and CDR2 is FQNEAQ. The CDR3 consists of 13 residues. V shed 4 bases, J shed 2 bases, and the junction held 2 bases outside the gene matches. The DNA for the CDR3 is TGTGCCAGCAGCTGGGACAGCCCCTACGAGCAGTACTTC. Its protein is CASSWDSPYEQYF. Together with reference TRBV7-8 and TRBJ2-7, the CDR3 gives the full variable domain: GAGVSQSPRYKVAKRGQDVALRCDPISGHVSLFWYQQALGQGPEFLTYFQNEAQLDKSGLPSDRFFAERPEGSVSTLKIQRTQQEDSAVYLCASSWDSPYEQYFGPGTRLTVT.

The V gene is TRBV27, the J gene TRBJ2-1; no definite D call. Germline CDR1 and CDR2: MNHEY and SMNVEV (reference sequence). The CDR3 has 14 residues. V gave up 0 bases and J gave up 15 bases, with 18 bases separating them. The CDR3 sequence is CASSLSSLTQAPFF. As DNA, the CDR3 is TGTGCCAGCAGTTTATCGAGCCTAACCCAGGCTCCGTTCTTC.

This clonotype was observed at least ten times. In DNA form, the CDR3 reads TGCGCCAGCAGCCAAGAGAGGGACCCCGCCACCGGGGAGCTGTTTTTT. The encoded protein is CASSQERDPATGELFF. The V and J genes are TRBV4-3 and TRBJ2-2, with D possibly being TRBD1 or TRBD2 (5 bases each). The V and J ends lost 0 bases and 4 bases respectively, with 12 bases between them. The germline gives CDR1 LGHNA, CDR2 YSLEER. The CDR3 covers 16 residues.

The sample holds many counts of this clonotype. The V call is TRBV28, the J call TRBJ2-1; the D gene is possibly TRBD2 (6 bases). CDR1 is MDHEN and CDR2 is SYDVKM in the germline V gene. Trimming took off 7 bases at V and 7 bases at J, with 17 bases between the two ends. The CDR3 is 14 amino acids. In nucleotides, the CDR3 is TGTGCCAGCACACCCCCGGGAGTCCGGAATGAGCAGTTCTTC. Translating it yields CASTPPGVRNEQFF. The variable domain in full, with the rest retrieved from reference TRBV28 and TRBJ2-1, is DVKVTQSSRYLVKRTGEKVFLECVQDMDHENMFWYRQDPGLGLRLIYFSYDVKMKEKGDIPEGYSVSREKKERFSLILESASTNQTSMYLCASTPPGVRNEQFFGPGTRLTVL.

This clonotype came up a few times. The chain uses TRBV27 and TRBJ1-2; no definite D call. Germline loops: CDR1 MNHEY, CDR2 SMNVEV (reference sequence). This CDR3 spans 13 amino acids. V was trimmed by 3 bases and J by 5 bases, leaving 10 bases between them. CDR3 amino acids: CASSFQADYGYTF. Written as DNA, the CDR3 is TGTGCCAGCAGTTTTCAGGCCGATTATGGCTACACCTTC.

This clonotype was seen many times. This chain uses TRBV6-2 or TRBV6-3 with TRBJ2-1; D is undetermined. Germline V gives CDR1 MNHEY, CDR2 SVGEGT. The V and J ends lost 5 bases and 2 bases respectively, with 7 bases between them. This CDR3 has 13 amino acids. Here the CDR3 DNA reads TGTGCCAGCAGTCCGGCGCCCTACAATGAGCAGTTCTTC. This sequence encodes CASSPAPYNEQFF.

The chain joins TRBV12-3 or TRBV12-4 to TRBJ1-2, with TRBD1 matching 7 bases. The V and J ends lost 7 bases and 5 bases, in that order; junction bases with no gene match: 4. The CDR3 is made up of 12 amino acids. The CDR3 sequence is CASKGQPYGYTF. CDR3 DNA: TGTGCCAGCAAGGGACAGCCTTATGGCTACACCTTC.

The V call is TRBV7-9, the J call TRBJ2-3, with TRBD2 as a possible D gene (6 bases). V lost 5 bases to trimming and J lost 4 bases, with 16 bases between them. The V gene's germline CDR1 is SEHNR and CDR2 FQNEAQ (reference sequence). The CDR3 spans 15 residues. CDR3 nucleotide sequence: TGTGCCAGCAGCCGACTAGAAGCCTCGGCAGATACGCAGTATTTT. Translating it yields CASSRLEASADTQYF.

The chain combines TRBV12-3 or TRBV12-4 with TRBJ2-1; D uncertain. V shed 6 bases and J shed 3 bases, with 15 bases lying between them. There are 15 residues in the CDR3. CDR3 in DNA: TGTGCCAGCAGCCGACCACCTCTCCACTACAATGAGCAGTTCTTC. It is translated as CASSRPPLHYNEQFF.

This clonotype was seen at least ten times. Compared with germline, one end of the junction differs, possibly owing to a read error. The chain's CDR3 is CASSRKRGVLDF. The CDR3 DNA is TGTGCCAGCAGCCGAAAGCGGGGGGTGTTGGACTTC. The chain carries TRBV5-6 and TRBJ2-7; 9 bases align to TRBD2. The CDR3 sequence is 12 residues long. Per the germline V gene, CDR1 is SGHDT and CDR2 is YYEEEE.

The rearrangement links TRBV6-2 or TRBV6-3 to TRBJ2-7; D unresolved. This CDR3 is built from 14 residues. CDR1 is MNHEY, CDR2 SVGEGT, per germline. V was pared by 11 bases and J by 1 base, with 18 bases between. The CDR3: CACQHGGVSYEQYF. The CDR3 DNA sequence: TGTGCCTGCCAGCACGGTGGGGTGTCCTACGAGCAGTACTTC.

This clonotype has a handful of counts. This chain links TRBV5-1 with TRBJ2-3, with D unclear. There are 11 residues in the CDR3. Germline V lookup: CDR1 SGHRS, CDR2 YFSETQ. The V gene lost 0 bases and the J gene lost 8 bases, with 4 bases spanning the gap. The CDR3 nucleotides are TGCGCCAGCAGCTTGGCTGGTACGCAGTATTTT. Its protein is CASSLAGTQYF.

This chain's CDR3 is CASSLRFAGELFF. CDR3 coding DNA: TGCGCCAGCAGCTTGAGATTCGCCGGGGAGCTGTTTTTT. The chain is built from TRBV5-1 and TRBJ2-2; D gene unclear. CDR1 is SGHRS, CDR2 YFSETQ, per germline. CDR3 length: 13 residues. Trimming shortened V by 1 base and J by 6 bases, and 7 bases separated the two germline ends. Full variable domain (remainder filled in from reference TRBV5-1 and TRBJ2-2): KAGVTQTPRYLIKTRGQQVTLSCSPISGHRSVSWYQQTPGQGLQFLFEYFSETQRNKGNFPGRFSGRQFSNSRSEMNVSTLELGDSALYLCASSLRFAGELFFGEGSRLTVL.